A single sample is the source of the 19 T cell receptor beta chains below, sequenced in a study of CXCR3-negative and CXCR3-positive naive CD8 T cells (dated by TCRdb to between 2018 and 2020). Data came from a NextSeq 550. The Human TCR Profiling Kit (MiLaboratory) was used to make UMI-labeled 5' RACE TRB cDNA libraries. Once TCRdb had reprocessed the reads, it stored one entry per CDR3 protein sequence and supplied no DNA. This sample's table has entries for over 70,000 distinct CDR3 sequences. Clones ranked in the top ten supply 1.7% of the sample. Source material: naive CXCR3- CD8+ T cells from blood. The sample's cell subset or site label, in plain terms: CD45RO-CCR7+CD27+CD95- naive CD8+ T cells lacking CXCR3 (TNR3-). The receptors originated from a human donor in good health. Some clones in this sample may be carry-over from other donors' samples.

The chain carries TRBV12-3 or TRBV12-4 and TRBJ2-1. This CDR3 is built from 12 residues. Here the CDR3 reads CASSSTLGEQFF.

CDR3 sequence reads: CASSPKAGNTEAFF. This sequence joins TRBV5-1 and TRBJ1-1. CDR1 SGHRS and CDR2 YFSETQ come from the germline V gene. The CDR3 is 14 residues long.

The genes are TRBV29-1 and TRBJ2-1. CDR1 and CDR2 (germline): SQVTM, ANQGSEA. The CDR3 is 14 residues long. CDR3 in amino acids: CSVEDLGISDEQFF.

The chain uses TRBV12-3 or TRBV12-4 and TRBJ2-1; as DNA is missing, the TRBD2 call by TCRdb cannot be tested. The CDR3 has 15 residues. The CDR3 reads CASSLIAGTYNEQFF.

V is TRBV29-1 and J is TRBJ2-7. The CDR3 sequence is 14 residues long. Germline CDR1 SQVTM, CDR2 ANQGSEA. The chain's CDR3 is CSVVKFVGSYEQYF.

CDR3: CASSLWSSSYEQYF. The V gene is TRBV27, the J gene TRBJ2-7. CDR3 length equals 14 residues. Per the germline V gene, CDR1 is MNHEY and CDR2 is SMNVEV (reference sequence).

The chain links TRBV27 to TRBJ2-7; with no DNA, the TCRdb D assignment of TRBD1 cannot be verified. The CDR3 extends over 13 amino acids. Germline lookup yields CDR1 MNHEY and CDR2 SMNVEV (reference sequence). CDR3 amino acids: CASSLTLTHEQYF.

The CDR3 region is CASRDSFNYEQYF. The J gene is TRBJ2-7, the V gene TRBV12-3 or TRBV12-4; TCRdb's D gene call, TRBD2, goes unchecked for lack of DNA. There are 13 residues in the CDR3.

The CDR3 is CASSLSAESSYNEQFF. This chain links TRBV5-1 with TRBJ2-1. Germline V gene data show CDR1 as SGHRS and CDR2 as YFSETQ. This CDR3 contains 16 residues.

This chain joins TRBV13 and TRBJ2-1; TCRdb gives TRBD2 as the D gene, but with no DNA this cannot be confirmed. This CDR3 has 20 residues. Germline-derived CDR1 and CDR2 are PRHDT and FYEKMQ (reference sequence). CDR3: CASSLGGLAGGPISGNEQFF.

The CDR3 sequence is CASRTAGTSGYNEQFF. V gene TRBV5-1 combines with J gene TRBJ2-1; the D call from TCRdb, TRBD2, cannot be confirmed without DNA. CDR3 length: 16 amino acids. Germline V gene data show CDR1 as SGHRS and CDR2 as YFSETQ.

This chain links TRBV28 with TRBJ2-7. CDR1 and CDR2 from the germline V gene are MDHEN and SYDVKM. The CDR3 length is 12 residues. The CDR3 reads CGSSLGAYEQYF.

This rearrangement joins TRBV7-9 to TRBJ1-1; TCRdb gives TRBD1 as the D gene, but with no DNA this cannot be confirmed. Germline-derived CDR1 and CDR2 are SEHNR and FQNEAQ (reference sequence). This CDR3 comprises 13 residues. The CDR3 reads CASSSTGPVGAFF.

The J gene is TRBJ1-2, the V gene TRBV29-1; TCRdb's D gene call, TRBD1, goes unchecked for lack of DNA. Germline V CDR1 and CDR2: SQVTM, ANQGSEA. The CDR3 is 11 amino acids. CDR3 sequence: CSGVEGAGYTF.

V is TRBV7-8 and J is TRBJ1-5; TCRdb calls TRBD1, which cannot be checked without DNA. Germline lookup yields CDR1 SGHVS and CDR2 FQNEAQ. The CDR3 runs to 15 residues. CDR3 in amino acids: CASSLLRGDNQPQHF.

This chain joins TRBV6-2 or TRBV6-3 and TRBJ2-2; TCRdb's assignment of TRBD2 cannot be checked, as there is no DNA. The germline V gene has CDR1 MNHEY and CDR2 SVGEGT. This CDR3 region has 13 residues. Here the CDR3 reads CASSFTGAGELFF.

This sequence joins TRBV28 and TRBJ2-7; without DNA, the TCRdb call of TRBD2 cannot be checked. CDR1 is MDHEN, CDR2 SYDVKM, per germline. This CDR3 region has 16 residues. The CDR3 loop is CASSPYEPGGAYEQYF.

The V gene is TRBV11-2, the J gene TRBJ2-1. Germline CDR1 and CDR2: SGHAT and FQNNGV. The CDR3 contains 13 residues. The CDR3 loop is CASSPGLVNEQFF.

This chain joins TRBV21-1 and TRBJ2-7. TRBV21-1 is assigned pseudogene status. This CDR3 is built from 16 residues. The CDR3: CASSPKAVKSLYEQYF.